These 8 T cell receptor beta chains came from one sample sequenced in a study of T-cell reconstitution after alpha-beta-depleted transplantation in children. A library of TCRbeta sequences, prepared with unique molecular identifiers, was generated. TCRdb re-analysed the PCR reads in MiXCR, keeping a single row per CDR3 protein. The sample lists over 85,000 distinct CDR3 sequences, around 5.9% occurring once. The sequenced sample was PBMCs, mostly from graft donor cells, obtained 60 days after TCRalphabeta/CD19-depleted stem cell transplant. Receptors originate from a female patient between 2 and 15 years old who had a stem cell transplant for Fanconi anemia, so the T cells may come from the graft donor.

The rearrangement links TRBV3-1 to TRBJ2-1; no firm D call. Per the germline V gene, CDR1 is LGHDT and CDR2 is YNNKEL (reference sequence). The ends were cut back, 4 bases at V and 0 bases at J, with 4 bases in the middle. The CDR3 is 13 amino acids. CDR3 in DNA: TGTGCCAGCAGCCCTAGCTCCTACAATGAGCAGTTCTTC. Its protein is CASSPSSYNEQFF.

Many counts were recorded for this clonotype. CDR3 DNA: TGTGCCAGCAGTGGAGTGGGGGGTTACGAGCAGTACTTC. Translated: CASSGVGGYEQYF. This chain connects TRBV27 to TRBJ2-7; D is possibly TRBD2 (6 bases). CDR1 is MNHEY and CDR2 is SMNVEV in the germline V gene (reference sequence). The V and J ends lost 5 bases and 4 bases respectively, with 12 bases between them. The CDR3 sequence is 13 residues long.

In this sample, this clonotype turned up many times. This chain links TRBV2 with TRBJ2-2; D is unresolved. The CDR3 runs to 13 residues. CDR1 SNHLY and CDR2 FYNNEI come from the germline V gene. Trimming pared 1 base from V and 6 bases from J, leaving 6 bases between. The CDR3 coding sequence is TGTGCCAGCAGTGAAGTGGGTCCCGGGGAGCTGTTTTTT. Protein: CASSEVGPGELFF.

This clonotype was seen ten or more times. This chain links TRBV20-1 with TRBJ1-1; D ambiguous. V was cut by 6 bases and J by 3 bases, with 11 bases left in between. The CDR3 loop spans 12 amino acids. The germline V gene has CDR1 DFQATT and CDR2 SNEGSKA (reference sequence). Here the CDR3 DNA reads TGCAGTGCGCCTACAGATTACACTGAAGCTTTCTTT. Protein: CSAPTDYTEAFF.

This clonotype was observed a handful of times. The J gene is TRBJ2-6, the V gene TRBV29-1; TRBD1 or TRBD2 may be the D gene (5 bases each). The germline V gene encodes CDR1 SQVTM and CDR2 ANQGSEA. Trimming removed 5 bases from V and 1 base from J, with 18 bases in between. The CDR3 extends over 17 amino acids. CDR3 coding DNA: TGCAGCGTTCAGACAGCCTCTGGGGGATCTGGGGCCAACGTCCTGACTTTC. Translation: CSVQTASGGSGANVLTF.

This clonotype has just a few counts. The chain is built from TRBV27 and TRBJ2-4; 14 nucleotides match TRBD2. J lost 2 bases, V lost 5 bases, and 17 bases had no gene match. Per germline, CDR1 MNHEY and CDR2 SMNVEV (reference sequence). The CDR3 is 21 amino acids. The DNA of the CDR3 is TGTGCCAGCAGTCCGTTGACCTTGACTAGCGGGAGGGCCGGTTCCAAAAACATTCAGTACTTC. Protein: CASSPLTLTSGRAGSKNIQYF.

This clonotype was seen only a few times. V usage is TRBV7-6 and J usage is TRBJ2-3; the match to TRBD1 covers 9 bases. Germline V gene data show CDR1 as SGHVS and CDR2 as FNYEAQ. The CDR3 is 17 amino acids. The junction had 6 bases not matched to a gene; V was cut back by 0 bases and J by 2 bases. The CDR3 region is CASSLASGTGPTDTQYF. DNA for the CDR3: TGTGCCAGCAGCTTAGCATCGGGGACAGGGCCCACAGATACGCAGTATTTT.

This clonotype was detected ten times or more. The V and J genes are TRBV24-1 and TRBJ2-3; D unclear. Germline V gene data show CDR1 as KGHDR and CDR2 as SFDVKD. The V gene lost 7 bases and the J gene lost 2 bases, with 0 bases spanning the gap. The CDR3 contains 10 residues. CDR3 amino acids: CATSTDTQYF. In DNA form, the CDR3 reads TGTGCCACCAGCACAGATACGCAGTATTTT.